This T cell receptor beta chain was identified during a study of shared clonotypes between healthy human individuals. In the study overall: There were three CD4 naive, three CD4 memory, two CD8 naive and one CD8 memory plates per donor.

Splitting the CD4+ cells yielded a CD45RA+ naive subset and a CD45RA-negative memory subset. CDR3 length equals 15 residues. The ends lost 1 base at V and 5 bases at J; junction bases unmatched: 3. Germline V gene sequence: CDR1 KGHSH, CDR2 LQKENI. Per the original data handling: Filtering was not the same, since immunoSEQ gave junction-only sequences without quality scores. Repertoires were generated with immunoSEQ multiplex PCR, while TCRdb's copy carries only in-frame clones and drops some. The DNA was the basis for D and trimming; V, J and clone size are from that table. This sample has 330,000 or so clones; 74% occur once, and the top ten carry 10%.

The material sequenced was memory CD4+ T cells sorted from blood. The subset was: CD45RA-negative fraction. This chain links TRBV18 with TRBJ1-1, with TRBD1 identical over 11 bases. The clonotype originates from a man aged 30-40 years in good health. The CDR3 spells CASSPRDRGRTEAFF. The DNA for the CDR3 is TGTGCCAGCTCACCACGGGACAGGGGGAGGACTGAAGCTTTCTTT.